This T cell receptor (beta chain) stems from a study of blood T cell repertoires in COVID-19. Germline V gene sequence: CDR1 MNHEY, CDR2 SVGAGI. The length of the CDR3 is 14 residues. V lost 6 bases and J lost 2; bases outside the gene matches: 3. As processed by the authors: It was from reference gene primer amplification that nucleated cell counts were estimated. The protocol was immunoSEQ multiplex PCR, while the TCRdb copy is restricted to in-frame clones and leaves out a portion. V and J calls and clone size are given by that table; D and trimming were obtained from the DNA. This table has some 140,000 clones, around 78% appearing once.

This TCR derives from a man older than 75 with acute or convalescent COVID-19. This chain joins TRBV6-5 and TRBJ1-3; TRBD1 aligns across 8 bases. Sequencing used peripheral blood. The CDR3 region has the DNA TGTGCCAGCAGGGAGACAGGGGCTGGAAACACCATATATTTT. Its translation is CASRETGAGNTIYF.